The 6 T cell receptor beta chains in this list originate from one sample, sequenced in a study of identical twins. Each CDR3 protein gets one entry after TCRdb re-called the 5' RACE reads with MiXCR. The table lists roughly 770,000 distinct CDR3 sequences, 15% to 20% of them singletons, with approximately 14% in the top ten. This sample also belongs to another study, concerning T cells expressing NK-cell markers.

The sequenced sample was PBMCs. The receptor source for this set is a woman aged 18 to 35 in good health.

CDR3 bases: TGTGCCAGCACCAGCAAGGGGAGCAGGGACCCTACCGGGGAGCTGTTTTTT. Translated: CASTSKGSRDPTGELFF. The V and J genes are TRBV6-1 and TRBJ2-2; D may match TRBD1 or TRBD2 (5 bases each). The CDR3 covers 17 residues. Germline V gives CDR1 MNHNS, CDR2 SASEGT. The V gene lost 7 bases and the J gene lost 5 bases, with 23 bases spanning the gap.

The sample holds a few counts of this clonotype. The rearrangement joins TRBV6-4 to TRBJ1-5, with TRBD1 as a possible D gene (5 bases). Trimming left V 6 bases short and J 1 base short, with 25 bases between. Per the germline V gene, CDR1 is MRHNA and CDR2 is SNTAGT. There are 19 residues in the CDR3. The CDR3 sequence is CASSAKWDSYVDSNQPQHF. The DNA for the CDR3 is TGTGCCAGCAGCGCGAAATGGGACTCGTACGTAGACAGCAATCAGCCCCAGCATTTT.

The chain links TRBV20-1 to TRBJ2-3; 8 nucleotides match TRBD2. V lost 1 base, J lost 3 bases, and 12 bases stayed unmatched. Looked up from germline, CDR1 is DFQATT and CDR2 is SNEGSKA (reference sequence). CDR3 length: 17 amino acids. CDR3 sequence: CSARVNRAGGGTDTQYF. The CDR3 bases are TGCAGTGCTAGAGTCAACCGCGCGGGGGGCGGGACAGATACGCAGTATTTT.

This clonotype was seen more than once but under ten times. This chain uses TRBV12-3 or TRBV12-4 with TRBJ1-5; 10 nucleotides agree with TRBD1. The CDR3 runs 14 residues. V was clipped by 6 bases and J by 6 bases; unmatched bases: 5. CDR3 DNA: TGTGCCAGCAGCCGGACAGGGGGAAGTCAGCCCCAGCATTTT. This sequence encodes CASSRTGGSQPQHF.

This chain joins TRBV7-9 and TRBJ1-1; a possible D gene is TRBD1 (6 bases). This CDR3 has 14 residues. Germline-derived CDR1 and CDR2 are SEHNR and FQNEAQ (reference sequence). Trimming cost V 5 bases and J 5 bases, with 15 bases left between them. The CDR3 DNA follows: TGTGCCAGCAGCCCTCAGGGGTCGAAGACTGAAGCTTTCTTT. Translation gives CASSPQGSKTEAFF.

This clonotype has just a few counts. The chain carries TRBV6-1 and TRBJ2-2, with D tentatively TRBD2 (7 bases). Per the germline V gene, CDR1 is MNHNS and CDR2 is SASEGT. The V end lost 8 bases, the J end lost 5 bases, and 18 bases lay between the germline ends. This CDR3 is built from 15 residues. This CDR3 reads CASPEGGGGTGELFF. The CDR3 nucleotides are TGTGCCAGCCCTGAGGGGGGCGGGGGAACCGGGGAGCTGTTTTTT.